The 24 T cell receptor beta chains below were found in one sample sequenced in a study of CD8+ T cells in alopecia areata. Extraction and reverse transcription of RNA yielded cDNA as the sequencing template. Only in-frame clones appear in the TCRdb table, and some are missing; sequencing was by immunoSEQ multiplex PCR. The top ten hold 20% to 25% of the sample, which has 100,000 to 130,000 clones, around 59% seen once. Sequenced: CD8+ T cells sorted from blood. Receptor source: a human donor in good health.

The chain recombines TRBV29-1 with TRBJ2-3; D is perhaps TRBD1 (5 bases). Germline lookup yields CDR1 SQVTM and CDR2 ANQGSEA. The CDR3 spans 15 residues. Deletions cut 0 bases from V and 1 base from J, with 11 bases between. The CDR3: CSVEDLGARTDTQYF. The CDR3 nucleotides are TGCAGCGTTGAAGATCTTGGGGCCCGCACAGATACGCAGTATTTT.

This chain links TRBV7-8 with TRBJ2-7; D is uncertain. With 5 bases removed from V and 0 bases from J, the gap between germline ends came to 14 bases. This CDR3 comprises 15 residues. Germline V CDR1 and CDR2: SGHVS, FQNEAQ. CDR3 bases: TGTGCCAGCAGCCCCAGCGCGGTTAGCTCCTACGAGCAGTACTTC. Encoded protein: CASSPSAVSSYEQYF.

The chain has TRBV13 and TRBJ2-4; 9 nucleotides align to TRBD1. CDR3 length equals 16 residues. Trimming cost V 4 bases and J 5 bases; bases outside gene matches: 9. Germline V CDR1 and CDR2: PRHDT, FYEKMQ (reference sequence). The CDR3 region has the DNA TGTGCCAGCAGCTACCGGACAGGGGCCGCCCAAAACATTCAGTACTTC. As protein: CASSYRTGAAQNIQYF.

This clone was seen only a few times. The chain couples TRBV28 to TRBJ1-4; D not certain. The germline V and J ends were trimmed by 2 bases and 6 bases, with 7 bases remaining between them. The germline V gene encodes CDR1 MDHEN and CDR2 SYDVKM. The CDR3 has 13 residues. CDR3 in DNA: TGTGCCAGCAGTTTACGCCCGGATGAAAAACTGTTTTTT. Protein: CASSLRPDEKLFF.

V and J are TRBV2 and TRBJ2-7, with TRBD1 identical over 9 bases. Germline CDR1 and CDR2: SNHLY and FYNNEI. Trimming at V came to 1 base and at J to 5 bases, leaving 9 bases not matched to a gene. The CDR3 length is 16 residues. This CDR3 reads CASSEGRRDRVHEQYF. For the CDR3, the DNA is TGTGCCAGCAGTGAAGGTCGGCGGGACAGGGTACACGAGCAGTACTTC.

CDR3 region: CASSADSTDTQYF. Written as DNA, the CDR3 is TGTGCCAGCAGCGCAGACAGCACAGATACGCAGTATTTT. The chain uses TRBV9 and TRBJ2-3; D gene uncertain. V lost 3 bases and J lost 0, with 5 bases in between. From germline, CDR1 is SGDLS and CDR2 YYNGEE. The CDR3 has 13 residues.

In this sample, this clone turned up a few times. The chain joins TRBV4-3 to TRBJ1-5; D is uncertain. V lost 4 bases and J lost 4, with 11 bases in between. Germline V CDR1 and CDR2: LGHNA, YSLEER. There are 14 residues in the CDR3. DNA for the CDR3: TGCGCCAGCAGCCCCACCTTGTCAAATCAGCCCCAGCATTTT. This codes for CASSPTLSNQPQHF.

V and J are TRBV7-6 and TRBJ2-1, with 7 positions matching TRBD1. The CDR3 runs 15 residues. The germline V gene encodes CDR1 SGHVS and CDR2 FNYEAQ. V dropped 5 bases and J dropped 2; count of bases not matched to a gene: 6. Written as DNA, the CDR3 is TGTGCCAGCAGCGAAGGGACAGCCGCCTACAATGAGCAGTTCTTC. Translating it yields CASSEGTAAYNEQFF.

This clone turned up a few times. The CDR3 DNA follows: TGTGCCAGCAGCATAATGACAGGGGCAACTGAAGCTTTCTTT. Protein sequence: CASSIMTGATEAFF. This sequence joins TRBV7-9 and TRBJ1-1; 8 bases map to TRBD1. CDR3 length: 14 residues. Trimming cost V 5 bases and J 5 bases; bases outside gene matches: 7. The germline gives CDR1 SEHNR, CDR2 FQNEAQ (reference sequence).

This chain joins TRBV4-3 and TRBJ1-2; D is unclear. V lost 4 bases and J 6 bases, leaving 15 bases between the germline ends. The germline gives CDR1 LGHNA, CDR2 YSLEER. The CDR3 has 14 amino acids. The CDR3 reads CASSPQDGLDGYTF. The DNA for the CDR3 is TGCGCCAGCAGCCCTCAGGACGGATTAGATGGCTACACCTTC.

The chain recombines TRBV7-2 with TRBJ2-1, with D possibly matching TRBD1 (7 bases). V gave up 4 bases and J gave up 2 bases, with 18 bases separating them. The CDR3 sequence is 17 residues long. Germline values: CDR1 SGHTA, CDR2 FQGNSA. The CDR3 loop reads CASSSDAGGSPYNEQFF. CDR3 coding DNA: TGTGCCAGCAGCTCGGATGCAGGGGGGAGTCCCTACAATGAGCAGTTCTTC.

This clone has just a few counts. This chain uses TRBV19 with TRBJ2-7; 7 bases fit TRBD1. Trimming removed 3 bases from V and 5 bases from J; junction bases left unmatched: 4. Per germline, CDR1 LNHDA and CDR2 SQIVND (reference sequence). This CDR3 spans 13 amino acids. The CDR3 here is CASSIGQAHEQYF. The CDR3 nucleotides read TGTGCCAGTAGTATCGGACAGGCGCACGAGCAGTACTTC.

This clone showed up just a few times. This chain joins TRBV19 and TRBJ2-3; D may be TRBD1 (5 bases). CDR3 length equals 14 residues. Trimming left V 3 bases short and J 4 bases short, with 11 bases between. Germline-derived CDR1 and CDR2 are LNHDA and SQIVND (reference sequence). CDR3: CASSINGAADTQYF. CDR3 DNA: TGTGCCAGTAGTATTAATGGGGCTGCAGATACGCAGTATTTT.

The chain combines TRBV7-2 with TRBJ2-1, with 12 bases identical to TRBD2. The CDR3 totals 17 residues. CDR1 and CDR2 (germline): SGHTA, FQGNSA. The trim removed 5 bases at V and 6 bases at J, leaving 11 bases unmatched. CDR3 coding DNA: TGTGCCAGCAGCAGGACTAGCGGGGTCTATCTGGGCAATGAGCAGTTCTTC. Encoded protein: CASSRTSGVYLGNEQFF. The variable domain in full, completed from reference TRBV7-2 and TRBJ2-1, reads GAGVSQSPSNKVTEKGKDVELRCDPISGHTALYWYRQSLGQGLEFLIYFQGNSAPDKSGLPSDRFSAERTGGSVSTLTIQRTQQEDSAVYLCASSRTSGVYLGNEQFFGPGTRLTVL.

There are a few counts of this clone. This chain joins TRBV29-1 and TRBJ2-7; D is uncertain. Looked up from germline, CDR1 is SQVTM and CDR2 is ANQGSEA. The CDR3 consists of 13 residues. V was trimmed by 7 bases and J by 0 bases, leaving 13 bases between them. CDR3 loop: CSARLQNSYEQYF. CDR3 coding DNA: TGCAGCGCCCGTTTGCAAAACTCCTACGAGCAGTACTTC.

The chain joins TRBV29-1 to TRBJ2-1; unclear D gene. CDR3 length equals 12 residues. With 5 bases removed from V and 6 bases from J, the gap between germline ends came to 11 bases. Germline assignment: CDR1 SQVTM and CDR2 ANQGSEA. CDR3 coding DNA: TGCAGCGTTATTTTTCCGCCCAATGAGCAGTTCTTC. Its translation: CSVIFPPNEQFF.

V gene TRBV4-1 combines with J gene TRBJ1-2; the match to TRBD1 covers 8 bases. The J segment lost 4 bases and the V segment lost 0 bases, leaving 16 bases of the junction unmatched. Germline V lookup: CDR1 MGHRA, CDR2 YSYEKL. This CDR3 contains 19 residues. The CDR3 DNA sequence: TGCGCCAGCAGCCAAGATGGGGTAGGGCAGGGGGCGCTCAGCTATGGCTACACCTTC. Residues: CASSQDGVGQGALSYGYTF.

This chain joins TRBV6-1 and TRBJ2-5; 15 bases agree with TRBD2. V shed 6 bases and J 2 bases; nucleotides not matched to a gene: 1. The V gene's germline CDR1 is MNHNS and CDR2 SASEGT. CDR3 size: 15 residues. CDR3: CASSGLAGGQETQYF. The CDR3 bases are TGTGCCAGCAGCGGACTAGCGGGGGGGCAAGAGACCCAGTACTTC.

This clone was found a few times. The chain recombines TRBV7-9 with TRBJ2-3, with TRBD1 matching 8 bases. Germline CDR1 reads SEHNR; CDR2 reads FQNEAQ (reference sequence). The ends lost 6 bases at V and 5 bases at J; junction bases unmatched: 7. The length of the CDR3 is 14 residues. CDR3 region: CASSPRQGRDTQYF. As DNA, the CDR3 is TGTGCCAGCAGTCCCAGACAGGGGAGAGATACGCAGTATTTT.

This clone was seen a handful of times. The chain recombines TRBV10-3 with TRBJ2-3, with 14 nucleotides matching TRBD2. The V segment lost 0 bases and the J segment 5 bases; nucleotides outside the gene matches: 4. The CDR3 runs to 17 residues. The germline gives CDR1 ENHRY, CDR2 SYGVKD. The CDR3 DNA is TGTGCCATCAGTGAGTCGCCGACTAGCGGGGGGGAAGATACGCAGTATTTT. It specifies CAISESPTSGGEDTQYF.

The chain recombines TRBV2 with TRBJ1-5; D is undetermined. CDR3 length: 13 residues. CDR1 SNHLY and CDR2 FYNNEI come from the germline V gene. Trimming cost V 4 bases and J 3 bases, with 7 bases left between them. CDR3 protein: CASSGAFNQPQHF. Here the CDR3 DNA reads TGTGCCAGCAGTGGGGCTTTCAATCAGCCCCAGCATTTT.

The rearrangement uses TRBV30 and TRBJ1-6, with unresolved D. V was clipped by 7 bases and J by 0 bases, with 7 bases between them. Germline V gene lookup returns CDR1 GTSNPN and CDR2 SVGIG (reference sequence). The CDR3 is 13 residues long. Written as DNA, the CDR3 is TGTGCCTTCTCCCCCTCCTATAATTCACCCCTCCACTTT. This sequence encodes CAFSPSYNSPLHF.

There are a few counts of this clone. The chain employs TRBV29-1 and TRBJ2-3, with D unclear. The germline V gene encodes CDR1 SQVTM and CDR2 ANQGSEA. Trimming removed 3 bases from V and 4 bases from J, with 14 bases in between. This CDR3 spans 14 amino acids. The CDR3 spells CSVEVWNRADTQYF. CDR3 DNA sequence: TGCAGCGTTGAGGTCTGGAACCGAGCAGATACGCAGTATTTT.

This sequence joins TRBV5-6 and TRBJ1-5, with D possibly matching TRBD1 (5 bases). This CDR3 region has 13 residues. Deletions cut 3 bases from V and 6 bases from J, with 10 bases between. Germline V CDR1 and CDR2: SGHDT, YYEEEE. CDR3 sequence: CASSSGGSQPQHF. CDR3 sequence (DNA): TGTGCCAGCAGCTCTGGGGGGAGTCAGCCCCAGCATTTT.